These 25 T cell receptor beta chains were all obtained from the same sample, sequenced in a study of blood T cell repertoires in COVID-19. Measured with immunoSEQ multiplex PCR; TCRdb has only the in-frame clones, and not every one. This table holds about 160,000 clones, 82% found once. The source material was peripheral blood. These receptors were taken from a middle-aged woman with COVID-19, enrolled during active disease.

The chain combines TRBV9 with TRBJ2-2, with 8 bases fitting TRBD1. Germline CDR1 and CDR2: SGDLS and YYNGEE. The CDR3 loop spans 14 amino acids. The J segment lost 7 bases and the V segment lost 4 bases, leaving 6 bases of the junction unmatched. CDR3 sequence (DNA): TGTGCCAGCAGCACCAGACAGGGGCGCGGGGAGCTGTTTTTT. Translation gives CASSTRQGRGELFF.

This chain's CDR3 is CASNDRREKLFF. The CDR3 DNA sequence: TGTGCCAGCAATGACAGGAGGGAAAAACTGTTTTTT. The chain combines TRBV28 with TRBJ1-4; perhaps TRBD1 as D (6 bases). Germline V gene lookup returns CDR1 MDHEN and CDR2 SYDVKM. The germline V and J ends were trimmed by 7 bases and 8 bases, with 11 bases remaining between them. The CDR3 has 12 amino acids.

The chain joins TRBV7-8 to TRBJ2-6; 7 bases fit TRBD1. Germline values: CDR1 SGHVS, CDR2 FQNEAQ. The CDR3 totals 18 residues. The J segment lost 0 bases and the V segment lost 1 base, leaving 6 bases of the junction unmatched. The CDR3 region is CASSLEDRRYSGANVLTF. DNA for the CDR3: TGTGCCAGCAGCTTAGAGGACAGGAGATACTCTGGGGCCAACGTCCTGACTTTC.

V gene TRBV20-1 combines with J gene TRBJ2-7; a possible D gene is TRBD1 (5 bases). V was trimmed by 3 bases and J by 3 bases, leaving 9 bases between them. Per the germline V gene, CDR1 is DFQATT and CDR2 is SNEGSKA (reference sequence). The CDR3 has 12 amino acids. The CDR3 nucleotides are TGCAGTGCTAGTGGTCAGGGCTACGAGCAGTACTTC. Amino acids: CSASGQGYEQYF.

The gene calls are TRBV27 and TRBJ2-3, with D hard to call. This CDR3 contains 15 residues. Trimming removed 5 bases from V and 4 bases from J, with 16 bases in between. The germline V gene encodes CDR1 MNHEY and CDR2 SMNVEV (reference sequence). The CDR3 loop is CASSMGANPADTQYF. The CDR3 coding sequence is TGTGCCAGCAGTATGGGCGCTAATCCCGCAGATACGCAGTATTTT.

The rearrangement joins TRBV5-1 to TRBJ2-7; D is uncertain. This CDR3 is built from 14 residues. V was pared by 5 bases and J by 5 bases, with 17 bases between. Germline assignment: CDR1 SGHRS and CDR2 YFSETQ. The CDR3 reads CASRTVVMSDEQYF. The CDR3 bases are TGCGCCAGCAGGACGGTCGTCATGAGCGACGAGCAGTACTTC.

CDR3 amino acids: CASNRQSSNQPQHF. CDR3 coding DNA: TGTGCCAGTAACAGACAGAGTAGCAATCAGCCCCAGCATTTT. The chain has TRBV19 and TRBJ1-5; possibly TRBD1 for D (5 bases). With 7 bases removed from V and 0 bases from J, the gap between germline ends came to 10 bases. The CDR3 covers 14 residues. Looked up from germline, CDR1 is LNHDA and CDR2 is SQIVND (reference sequence).

The CDR3 region is CASSQAQVSYEKLFF. CDR3 nucleotides: TGCGCCAGCAGCCAAGCCCAGGTCAGCTATGAAAAACTGTTTTTT. The V and J genes are TRBV4-1 and TRBJ1-4; D gene uncertain. Trimming cost V 1 base and J 6 bases, with 12 bases left between them. Per the germline V gene, CDR1 is MGHRA and CDR2 is YSYEKL. The CDR3 loop spans 15 amino acids.

The chain is built from TRBV3-1 (or the pseudogene TRBV3-2) and TRBJ1-2; D unresolved. The CDR3 length is 14 residues. The V gene's germline CDR1 is LGHDT and CDR2 YNNKEL (reference sequence). Trimming removed 8 bases at V and 0 bases at J, with 13 bases between. The CDR3, as DNA: TGTGCCAGCCGTACTAGTGGGTCTAACTATGGCTACACCTTC. Its protein product is CASRTSGSNYGYTF.

The chain links TRBV7-6 to TRBJ2-1, with 16 bases lining up with TRBD2. Germline V gene lookup returns CDR1 SGHVS and CDR2 FNYEAQ. The CDR3 is 18 amino acids. The V segment lost 3 bases and the J segment 8 bases; nucleotides outside the gene matches: 10. The CDR3, as DNA: TGTGCCAGCAGCTTTCGATGGGGACTAGCGGGAGGGCCGGATGAGCAGTTCTTC. Translated: CASSFRWGLAGGPDEQFF.

The chain couples TRBV28 to TRBJ2-1; maybe TRBD2 (5 bases). Deletions cut 3 bases from V and 1 base from J, with 10 bases between. CDR1 is MDHEN, CDR2 SYDVKM, per germline. CDR3 length equals 15 residues. The CDR3 region has the DNA TGTGCCAGCAGTTTTAGTGGGAGTTCCTACAATGAGCAGTTCTTC. Its protein is CASSFSGSSYNEQFF.

CDR3 coding DNA: TGCGCCAGCAGCTTGGATGGACAGGGGACGTCTTATCCCTACGAGCAGTACTTC. The encoded protein is CASSLDGQGTSYPYEQYF. This chain connects TRBV5-1 to TRBJ2-7, with 9 bases aligning to TRBD1. Germline V lookup: CDR1 SGHRS, CDR2 YFSETQ. Trimming cost V 0 bases and J 2 bases; bases outside gene matches: 12. The CDR3 runs to 18 residues.

V is TRBV29-1 and J is TRBJ2-1, with 7 bases identical to TRBD2. Germline CDR1 is SQVTM and CDR2 is ANQGSEA. The CDR3 extends over 13 amino acids. The V gene end was trimmed by 4 bases and the J gene end by 8 bases; junction bases not matched to a gene: 8. CDR3 region: CSVGAGQWYEQFF. CDR3 sequence (DNA): TGCAGCGTTGGAGCGGGGCAATGGTATGAGCAGTTCTTC.

The chain uses TRBV14 and TRBJ1-2; 8 positions agree with TRBD1. V was clipped by 4 bases and J by 2 bases; unmatched bases: 0. Germline CDR1 and CDR2: SGHDN and FVKESK. The CDR3 has 13 residues. CDR3 amino acids: CASSRDRNYGYTF. The DNA of the CDR3 is TGTGCCAGCAGCCGGGACAGGAACTATGGCTACACCTTC.

In this sample, this clone turned up a few times. V is TRBV25-1 and J is TRBJ1-2; 12 bases agree with TRBD1. The CDR3 is made up of 15 amino acids. Trimming at V came to 6 bases and at J to 5 bases, leaving 7 bases not matched to a gene. CDR1 is MGHDK and CDR2 is SYGVNS in the germline V gene. This CDR3 reads CASSGTGGAAYGYTF. The DNA of the CDR3 is TGTGCCAGCAGCGGGACAGGGGGCGCGGCGTATGGCTACACCTTC.

This clone was counted only a few times. This rearrangement joins TRBV7-6 to TRBJ2-1; 10 positions match TRBD2. Trimming cost V 1 base and J 6 bases; bases outside gene matches: 3. Germline V gene lookup returns CDR1 SGHVS and CDR2 FNYEAQ. The CDR3 length is 15 residues. This CDR3 reads CASSLGAGGINEQFF. The CDR3 DNA follows: TGTGCCAGCAGCTTAGGAGCGGGAGGGATCAATGAGCAGTTCTTC.

The chain employs TRBV28 and TRBJ1-5; 8 positions match TRBD1. This CDR3 spans 14 amino acids. Losses at the gene ends were 5 bases for V and 6 bases for J; bases not matched to a gene: 6. Germline V gene lookup returns CDR1 MDHEN and CDR2 SYDVKM. CDR3 nucleotides: TGTGCCAGCAGTGCCGGGACAGGTTCTCAGCCCCAGCATTTT. This translates into CASSAGTGSQPQHF.

The chain links TRBV11-2 to TRBJ1-5; unclear D gene. This CDR3 is built from 13 residues. Germline V gene sequence: CDR1 SGHAT, CDR2 FQNNGV. V was pared by 1 base and J by 3 bases, with 4 bases between. In nucleotides, the CDR3 is TGTGCCAGCAGCTTAGGGCCCAATCAGCCCCAGCATTTT. Encoded protein: CASSLGPNQPQHF.

V usage is TRBV28 and J usage is TRBJ1-4; possibly TRBD1 for D (6 bases). The germline gives CDR1 MDHEN, CDR2 SYDVKM. V was trimmed by 8 bases and J by 7 bases, leaving 17 bases between them. The CDR3 extends over 14 amino acids. CDR3 protein: CASDRGGGGEKLFF. The CDR3 bases are TGTGCCAGCGATCGTGGGGGCGGGGGTGAAAAACTGTTTTTT.

The chain couples TRBV2 to TRBJ2-4; 9 bases are shared with TRBD1. Trimming cost V 1 base and J 7 bases; bases outside gene matches: 5. CDR1 is SNHLY, CDR2 FYNNEI, per germline. This CDR3 is 15 amino acids long. The chain's CDR3 is CASSEVRTGVNIQYF. CDR3 coding DNA: TGTGCCAGCAGTGAAGTAAGGACAGGGGTCAACATTCAGTACTTC.

The CDR3 DNA follows: TGCGCCAGCAGCCGGGAGCCGACAGGGGCCAATGAGCAGTTCTTC. It translates to CASSREPTGANEQFF. V usage is TRBV5-1 and J usage is TRBJ2-1; 8 bases are a match to TRBD1. This CDR3 has 15 amino acids. J was trimmed by 6 bases and V by 4 bases; bases with no gene match: 9. Germline values: CDR1 SGHRS, CDR2 YFSETQ.

This chain connects TRBV7-3 to TRBJ2-3, with 10 bases aligning to TRBD2. Germline V gene data show CDR1 as SGHTA and CDR2 as FQGTGA. The trim removed 6 bases at V and 5 bases at J, leaving 14 bases unmatched. The CDR3 covers 17 residues. CDR3 bases: TGTGCCAGCAGTCCCCGCGCGAGCGGGGGGGCCGGAGATACGCAGTATTTT. This gives the protein CASSPRASGGAGDTQYF.

This chain links TRBV6-1 with TRBJ1-5; D might be TRBD1 (6 bases). This CDR3 is built from 14 residues. CDR1 is MNHNS and CDR2 is SASEGT in the germline V gene. The V end lost 2 bases, the J end lost 6 bases, and 11 bases lay between the germline ends. This chain's CDR3 is CASSERQAGQPQHF. CDR3 DNA: TGTGCCAGCAGTGAAAGACAGGCAGGTCAGCCCCAGCATTTT.

A few counts support this clone. The V gene is TRBV3-1 (or the pseudogene TRBV3-2), the J gene TRBJ2-4, with 9 bases fitting TRBD2. There are 15 residues in the CDR3. Per germline, CDR1 LGHDT and CDR2 YNNKEL (reference sequence). Losses at the gene ends were 3 bases for V and 5 bases for J; bases not matched to a gene: 5. CDR3: CASSQRGGSQNIQYF. The DNA of the CDR3 is TGTGCCAGCAGCCAGCGGGGGGGCTCGCAAAACATTCAGTACTTC.

The V gene is TRBV5-1, the J gene TRBJ2-7; D is perhaps TRBD1 (6 bases). V gave up 0 bases and J gave up 6 bases, with 13 bases separating them. The CDR3 runs to 14 residues. Germline V CDR1 and CDR2: SGHRS, YFSETQ. The CDR3 protein is CASSLEQGWSEQYF. The CDR3, as DNA: TGCGCCAGCAGCTTGGAACAGGGTTGGTCCGAGCAGTACTTC.